These T cell receptor beta chains were read from a single sample in a study of blood T cell repertoires in COVID-19. The repertoire was sequenced with immunoSEQ multiplex PCR; TCRdb's copy has only in-frame clones and lacks some. The data contain 150,000 to 200,000 clones, roughly 84% of them singletons. Sequencing was carried out using peripheral blood. Receptors originate from a woman older than 75 with active or convalescent COVID-19. CDR3s include the opening cysteine and the closing phenylalanine or tryptophan. Fields, in order: J gene, D gene, V gene, clone size, CDR3 DNA, CDR3 protein. D genes are given only for firm matches. Clone size, where shown, is once, few, many, or a class for clones that have expanded.

J: TRBJ1-2; D: -; V: TRBV4-1; size: many; DNA: TGCGCCAGCAGCCAAGAATCCCAGAGAGGGTATGGCTACACCTTC; CDR3: CASSQESQRGYGYTF
J: TRBJ1-6; D: -; V: TRBV2; size: -; DNA: TGTGCTCGCAGGGGATTGAATTCACCCCTCCACTTT; CDR3: CARRGLNSPLHF
J: TRBJ1-1; D: -; V: TRBV2; size: -; DNA: TGTGCCAGCAGTGAAGCATTGGGGGGATTCGCTGAAGCTTTCTTT; CDR3: CASSEALGGFAEAFF
J: TRBJ2-6; D: -; V: TRBV7-3; size: -; DNA: TGTGCCAGCAGCTTACGGGGAGCTGGGGCCAACGTCCTGACTTTC; CDR3: CASSLRGAGANVLTF
J: TRBJ2-3; D: TRBD2; V: TRBV7-3; size: -; DNA: TGTGCCAGCAGCCTTCCTAGCGGGAGGGCCCACGGCACAGATACGCAGTATTTT; CDR3: CASSLPSGRAHGTDTQYF
J: TRBJ2-1; D: TRBD1; V: TRBV6-5; size: few; DNA: TGTGCCAGCAGGACAGGGGAGAACAATGAGCAGTTCTTC; CDR3: CASRTGENNEQFF
J: TRBJ2-7; D: TRBD1; V: TRBV6-5; size: -; DNA: TGTGCCAACATCCGGGACAGGGGCTACGAGCAGTACTTC; CDR3: CANIRDRGYEQYF
J: TRBJ1-1; D: -; V: TRBV5-1; size: -; DNA: TGCGCCAGCATGCAGGGCGGGAGCACTGAAGCTTTCTTT; CDR3: CASMQGGSTEAFF
J: TRBJ2-1; D: TRBD2; V: TRBV7-7; size: -; DNA: TGTGCTGGCAGCTTAGCGCCCCTGCCCAGACTAGCGGGACACAATGAGCAGTTCTTC; CDR3: CAGSLAPLPRLAGHNEQFF
J: TRBJ1-5; D: -; V: TRBV28; size: -; DNA: TGTGCCAGCACCCAGCGTTTTAATCAGCCCCAGCATTTT; CDR3: CASTQRFNQPQHF
J: TRBJ1-1; D: TRBD1; V: TRBV27; size: -; DNA: TGTGCCAGCAGGGCCAGACAGGGAACTGAAGCTTTCTTT; CDR3: CASRARQGTEAFF